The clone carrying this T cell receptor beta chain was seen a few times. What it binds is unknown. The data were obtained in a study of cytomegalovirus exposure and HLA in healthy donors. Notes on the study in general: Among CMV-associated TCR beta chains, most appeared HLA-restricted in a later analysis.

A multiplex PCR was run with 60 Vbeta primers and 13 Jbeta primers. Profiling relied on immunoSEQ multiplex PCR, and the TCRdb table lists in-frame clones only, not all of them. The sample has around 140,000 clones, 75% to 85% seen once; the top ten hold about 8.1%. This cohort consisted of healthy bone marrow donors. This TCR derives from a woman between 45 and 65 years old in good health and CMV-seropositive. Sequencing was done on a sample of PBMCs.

This CDR3 reads CASTGTANNEQFF. The DNA of the CDR3 is TGTGCCAGCACCGGGACAGCGAACAATGAGCAGTTCTTC. This chain uses TRBV5-5 with TRBJ2-1; 7 bases line up with TRBD1. The V gene end was trimmed by 6 bases and the J gene end by 5 bases; junction bases not matched to a gene: 5. Germline-derived CDR1 and CDR2 are SGHKS and YYEKEE (reference sequence). The CDR3 is 13 amino acids. Drawing the rest from reference TRBV5-5 and TRBJ2-1, the complete variable domain is DAGVTQSPTHLIKTRGQQVTLRCSPISGHKSVSWYQQVLGQGPQFIFQYYEKEERGRGNFPDRFSARQFPNYSSELNVNALLLGDSALYLCASTGTANNEQFFGPGTRLTVL.